This T cell receptor (beta chain) was found in a study of Graves' ophthalmopathy and Graves' hyperthyroidism. Points from the study as a whole: The authors also found most expanded thyroid clonotypes above 0.001 frequency in blood.

This clonotype was seen repeatedly, ten times or more. The antigen is not known. TCR beta CDR3 regions were amplified from RNA transcripts. RT-PCR in the first round used HTBI primers; a second-round multiplex PCR followed. TCRdb itself ran the multiplex PCR reads through MiXCR, one entry per CDR3 protein. The sample contains under 350,000 distinct CDR3 sequences, roughly 15% of which appear only once. Germline V gives CDR1 SGHAT, CDR2 FQNNGV. The CDR3 extends over 16 amino acids. V lost 4 bases to trimming and J lost 6 bases; unmatched junction nucleotides: 11. Sequencing was done on a sample of peripheral blood. The chain recombines TRBV11-2 with TRBJ2-4, with 8 positions matching TRBD2. The source of this sequence is an adult man with Graves' ophthalmopathy. CDR3 region: CASSSPPGREINIQYF. Here the CDR3 DNA reads TGTGCCAGCAGCTCGCCCCCCGGGAGGGAAATAAACATTCAGTACTTC.